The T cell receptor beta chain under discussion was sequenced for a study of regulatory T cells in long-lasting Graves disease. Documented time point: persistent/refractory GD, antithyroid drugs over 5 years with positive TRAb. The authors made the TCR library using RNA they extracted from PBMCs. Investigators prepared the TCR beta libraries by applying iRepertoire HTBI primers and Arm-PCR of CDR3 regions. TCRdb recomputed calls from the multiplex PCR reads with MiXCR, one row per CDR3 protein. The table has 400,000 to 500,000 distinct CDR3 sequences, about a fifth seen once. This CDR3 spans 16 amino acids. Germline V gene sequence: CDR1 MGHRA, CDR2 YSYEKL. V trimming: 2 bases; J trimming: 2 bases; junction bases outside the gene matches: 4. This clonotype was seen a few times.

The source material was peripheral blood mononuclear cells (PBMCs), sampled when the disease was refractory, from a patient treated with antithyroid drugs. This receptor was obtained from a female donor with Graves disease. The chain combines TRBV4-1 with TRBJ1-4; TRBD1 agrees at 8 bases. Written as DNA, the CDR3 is TGCGCCAGCAGCCAACCCAGGGGGCACACTAATGAAAAACTGTTTTTT. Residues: CASSQPRGHTNEKLFF.